Shown below are 18 T cell receptor beta chains from a single sample sequenced in a study of Graves' ophthalmopathy and Graves' hyperthyroidism. Amplification from RNA transcripts yielded the TCR beta CDR3 regions. In the first round, RT-PCR was carried out with HTBI primers, and a multiplex PCR formed the second round. TCRdb called the multiplex PCR reads again in MiXCR, with one record for every CDR3 protein. This table has about 400,000 distinct CDR3 sequences, 20% to 25% appearing once. The sequenced sample was peripheral blood. The source is a woman between 18 and 29 years old with stable Graves' hyperthyroidism.

The V gene is TRBV18, the J gene TRBJ2-5; TRBD1 aligns across 10 bases. The V and J ends lost 4 bases and 4 bases, in that order; junction bases with no gene match: 12. The CDR3 sequence is 17 residues long. CDR1 is KGHSH and CDR2 is LQKENI in the germline V gene. In DNA form, the CDR3 reads TGTGCCAGCTCACAACGCTTTTCCGGGACAGGGGCAGAGACCCAGTACTTC. Amino acids: CASSQRFSGTGAETQYF.

This clonotype came up many times. V gene TRBV6-2 or TRBV6-3 combines with J gene TRBJ1-2, with TRBD1 matching 9 bases. V lost 6 bases to trimming and J lost 7 bases; unmatched junction nucleotides: 6. Germline V gene sequence: CDR1 MNHEY, CDR2 SVGEGT. The CDR3 is 13 residues long. The chain's CDR3 is CASSVDRGIGYTF. CDR3 sequence (DNA): TGTGCCAGCAGCGTTGACAGGGGGATTGGCTACACCTTC.

The chain has TRBV30 and TRBJ2-7; D is ambiguous. The CDR3 sequence is 12 residues long. Trimming cost V 2 bases and J 3 bases, with 8 bases left between them. Germline CDR1 GTSNPN, CDR2 SVGIG (reference sequence). The DNA of the CDR3 is TGTGCCTGGAGTTTTAGTTTCTACGAGCAGTACTTC. Translated, it gives CAWSFSFYEQYF.

This clonotype occurred many times. CDR3: CASSYGTKANGYTF. The CDR3 DNA follows: TGTGCCAGCAGCTACGGGACAAAGGCGAATGGCTACACCTTC. V gene TRBV3-1 combines with J gene TRBJ1-2, with a tentative D call TRBD1 (6 bases). V lost 5 bases to trimming and J lost 6 bases, with 16 bases between them. The CDR3 covers 14 residues. The V gene's germline CDR1 is LGHDT and CDR2 YNNKEL (reference sequence). The full variable domain, rest sourced from reference TRBV3-1 and TRBJ1-2, is DTAVSQTPKYLVTQMGNDKSIKCEQNLGHDTMYWYKQDSKKFLKIMFSYNNKELIINETVPNRFSPKSPDKAHLNLHINSLELGDSAVYFCASSYGTKANGYTFGSGTRLTVV.

This rearrangement joins TRBV25-1 to TRBJ1-5; TRBD1 might be the D (5 bases). This CDR3 is 12 amino acids long. Germline assignment: CDR1 MGHDK and CDR2 SYGVNS. Trimming left V 3 bases short and J 9 bases short, with 9 bases between. CDR3 amino acids: CASSDGTGPQHF. CDR3 bases: TGTGCCAGCAGTGATGGGACCGGGCCCCAGCATTTT.

This clonotype occurred many times. The chain carries TRBV2 and TRBJ2-7; TRBD2 matches 8 bases. CDR1 and CDR2 from the germline V gene are SNHLY and FYNNEI. The CDR3 runs 15 residues. With V trimmed by 7 bases and J by 5 bases, 13 bases remained unmatched. The CDR3 protein is CASTGSSSGWDEQYF. The CDR3 bases are TGTGCCAGCACGGGGTCCTCTAGCGGGTGGGACGAGCAGTACTTC.

This clonotype was seen a handful of times. The chain is built from TRBV30 and TRBJ1-5; D not resolved. The CDR3 totals 13 residues. Per germline, CDR1 GTSNPN and CDR2 SVGIG (reference sequence). V shed 3 bases and J shed 5 bases, with 11 bases lying between them. The CDR3 sequence is CAWRYSVDQPQHF. In nucleotides, the CDR3 is TGTGCCTGGAGATATAGTGTGGATCAGCCCCAGCATTTT. Looking up the rest from reference TRBV30 and TRBJ1-5 gives the full variable domain: SQTIHQWPATLVQPVGSPLSLECTVEGTSNPNLYWYRQAAGRGLQLLFYSVGIGQISSEVPQNLSASRPQDRQFILSSKKLLLSDSGFYLCAWRYSVDQPQHFGDGTRLSIL.

In its sample, this clonotype was seen many times. The chain combines TRBV6-5 with TRBJ1-1; 8 nucleotides agree with TRBD1. V was pared by 2 bases and J by 0 bases, with 2 bases of the junction left unmatched. The CDR3 extends over 15 amino acids. Germline V gives CDR1 MNHEY, CDR2 SVGAGI. The CDR3 DNA sequence: TGTGCCAGCAGTTACGGACAGGGTGTGAACACTGAAGCTTTCTTT. Translated: CASSYGQGVNTEAFF.

Many counts were recorded for this clonotype. This chain uses TRBV6-1 with TRBJ2-7; 7 nucleotides agree with TRBD2. The CDR3 length is 13 residues. Germline assignment: CDR1 MNHNS and CDR2 SASEGT. The V and J ends lost 7 bases and 6 bases, in that order; junction bases with no gene match: 9. The DNA of the CDR3 is TGTGCCAGCATGAAGCGGGATAGGGGCGAGCAGTACTTC. Residues: CASMKRDRGEQYF.

This clonotype was detected many times. V and J are TRBV6-1 and TRBJ2-3; 8 bases match TRBD2. CDR3 length equals 12 residues. Germline V lookup: CDR1 MNHNS, CDR2 SASEGT. J gave up 8 bases and V 4 bases, and 2 bases lay outside the gene matches. The CDR3 nucleotides are TGTGCCAGCAGTGCGACTAGCGTTACGCAGTATTTT. Its translation: CASSATSVTQYF.

This clonotype has a count of ten or more. This rearrangement joins TRBV11-2 to TRBJ1-3; possibly TRBD1 for D (5 bases). Trimming stripped 3 bases from V and 0 bases from J, with 12 bases between. The germline gives CDR1 SGHAT, CDR2 FQNNGV. This CDR3 spans 16 amino acids. The CDR3 protein is CASSLGRGRSGNTIYF. The CDR3 nucleotides are TGTGCCAGCAGCTTGGGTCGGGGACGCTCTGGAAACACCATATATTTT. The full variable domain, in which reference TRBV11-2 and TRBJ1-3 provide the parts outside the CDR3, is EAGVAQSPRYKIIEKRQSVAFWCNPISGHATLYWYQQILGQGPKLLIQFQNNGVVDDSQLPKDRFSAERLKGVDSTLKIQPAKLEDSAVYLCASSLGRGRSGNTIYFGEGSWLTVV.

Many counts were recorded for this clonotype. The chain couples TRBV29-1 to TRBJ2-3; 12 bases map to TRBD2. This CDR3 spans 16 amino acids. With 3 bases clipped from V and 2 bases from J, the junction kept 6 bases outside the gene matches. Germline assignment: CDR1 SQVTM and CDR2 ANQGSEA. The CDR3 loop reads CSVEGLAGLNTDTQYF. In DNA form, the CDR3 reads TGCAGCGTTGAGGGACTAGCGGGCCTCAACACAGATACGCAGTATTTT.

This clonotype was seen many times. The genes are TRBV6-2 or TRBV6-3 and TRBJ1-1, with D unresolved. Per the germline V gene, CDR1 is MNHEY and CDR2 is SVGEGT. The CDR3 totals 13 residues. V was shortened by 4 bases and J by 4 bases, with 10 bases between the two germline ends. The CDR3 loop is CASSSGSSTEAFF. The CDR3 bases are TGTGCCAGCAGTTCCGGGAGCTCCACTGAAGCTTTCTTT.

The chain joins TRBV6-5 to TRBJ2-4; the match to TRBD2 covers 11 bases. The CDR3 has 14 residues. The ends lost 4 bases at V and 12 bases at J; junction bases unmatched: 8. The germline V gene encodes CDR1 MNHEY and CDR2 SVGAGI. CDR3 sequence reads: CASSSPGTSGSQYF. In DNA, the CDR3 is TGTGCCAGCAGTTCCCCCGGGACTAGCGGAAGTCAGTACTTC.

The J gene is TRBJ1-1, the V gene TRBV6-2 or TRBV6-3, with TRBD1 matching 11 bases. With 5 bases clipped from V and 0 bases from J, the junction kept 11 bases outside the gene matches. The CDR3 is 18 residues long. The germline V gene has CDR1 MNHEY and CDR2 SVGEGT. CDR3 protein: CASSPRPGQGGMNTEAFF. As DNA, the CDR3 is TGTGCCAGCAGTCCCCGCCCGGGACAGGGGGGCATGAACACTGAAGCTTTCTTT.

This clonotype was picked up many times. The rearrangement links TRBV20-1 to TRBJ2-7; 8 nucleotides match TRBD1. The CDR3 runs 15 residues. Unmatched junction bases numbered 5, after V lost 1 base and J lost 0 bases. Germline loops: CDR1 DFQATT, CDR2 SNEGSKA (reference sequence). CDR3 loop: CSARGRTGSSYEQYF. The CDR3 region has the DNA TGCAGTGCTAGAGGGAGGACAGGGAGCTCCTACGAGCAGTACTTC.

The gene calls are TRBV6-1 and TRBJ1-1; D not certain. Germline-derived CDR1 and CDR2 are MNHNS and SASEGT. The CDR3 sequence is 13 residues long. V lost 1 base, J lost 6 bases, and 9 bases lay in between. The CDR3 DNA is TGTGCCAGCAGTGAAGTTAGTACGGCTGAAGCTTTCTTT. Translation gives CASSEVSTAEAFF.

This clonotype has at least ten counts. The chain is built from TRBV5-1 and TRBJ2-2, with D possibly TRBD1 on 6 matching bases. Between the trimmed V and J ends, which lost 0 bases and 3 bases, there was a span of 21 bases. The CDR3 has 19 amino acids. Germline CDR1 reads SGHRS; CDR2 reads YFSETQ. The CDR3 bases are TGCGCCAGCAGCTTGGATAGAATGGGGAGAACAGGGCACACCGGGGAGCTGTTTTTT. Amino acid sequence: CASSLDRMGRTGHTGELFF.